The 26 T cell receptor beta chains below were found in one sample sequenced in a study of T cells in women clearing cervical HPV infection. TCRdb's table, derived via immunoSEQ multiplex PCR, lists solely in-frame clones and lacks some. The table lists roughly 49,000 clones, with approximately 1% in the top ten. The material sequenced was blood buffy coat. These receptors originate from a woman between 18 and 70 years old with a cervical HPV16 infection that either progressed to CIN3+ or cleared (not recorded which).

Remarks on this clone: Read data end 3 residues before the CDR3 end; the end is taken from the germline J gene. The rearrangement uses TRBV29-1 and TRBJ1-1; no reliable D call. In germline, CDR1 is SQVTM, CDR2 ANQGSEA. The CDR3 runs to 14 residues. Trimming shortened V by 3 bases and J by 1 base, and 12 bases separated the two germline ends. Here the CDR3 reads CSVDLAGGNTEAFF. CDR3 bases read: TGCAGCGTTGATTTGGCAGGAGGGAACACTGAA.

As concerns this clone: Its ends do not fully match the called genes, so a read error is possible. The read finishes 3 residues shy of the CDR3 end, and the germline J gene is used to complete it. This chain links TRBV19 with TRBJ2-3, with D possibly being TRBD1 (5 bases). Looked up from germline, CDR1 is LNHDA and CDR2 is SQIVND (reference sequence). The CDR3 has 12 residues. The CDR3 is CASIGEKETQYF. The covered CDR3 bases are TGTGCTAGTATAGGGGAAAAAGAGACG.

A word on this clone: Coverage ceases 3 residues before the CDR3 finishes, and the germline J gene fills in the end. The chain recombines TRBV19 with TRBJ2-1; TRBD2 matches at 10 bases. Trimming at V came to 1 base and at J to 7 bases, leaving 7 bases not matched to a gene. CDR3 size: 16 residues. The germline V gene has CDR1 LNHDA and CDR2 SQIVND (reference sequence). The sequenced part of the CDR3 DNA is TGTGCCAGTAGTATAGTTCTCAGCGGGGGGGCTAATGAG. Amino acid sequence: CASSIVLSGGANE. The complete CDR3 sequence is CASSIVLSGGANEQFF.

In the case of this clone: The CDR3 goes on 3 residues after the read ends, and that part is filled in from the germline J gene. The chain joins TRBV28 to TRBJ1-4; D is perhaps TRBD1 (6 bases). CDR1 and CDR2 from the germline V gene are MDHEN and SYDVKM. The CDR3 is 14 amino acids. The sequenced part of the CDR3 DNA is TGTGCCAGCGAGGCAGGGGCTGGGGCCAACGTA. Translated, it gives CASEAGAGANV. The full CDR3 is CASEAGAGANVLFF.

Concerning this clone itself: The read falls 3 residues short of the CDR3 end, and the missing part is taken from the germline J gene. This chain uses TRBV20-1 with TRBJ1-2; tentatively, D is TRBD1 (5 bases). V lost 5 bases and J 6 bases, leaving 13 bases between the germline ends. The CDR3 spans 12 residues. Germline loops: CDR1 DFQATT, CDR2 SNEGSKA (reference sequence). CDR3 DNA (partial): TGCAGTGCTGGGGGGAACGAACATGGC. Its protein is CSAGGNEHG. From start to end, the CDR3 is CSAGGNEHGYTF.

For this clone: From the germline J gene comes the end of the CDR3, since the read stops 3 residues before it. V gene TRBV20-1 combines with J gene TRBJ1-5; 8 bases map to TRBD1. Germline lookup yields CDR1 DFQATT and CDR2 SNEGSKA (reference sequence). Trimming removed 6 bases from V and 7 bases from J; junction bases left unmatched: 8. The length of the CDR3 is 13 residues. The CDR3 reads CSADQGAGQPQHF. The sequenced CDR3 bases are TGCAGTGCCGACCAGGGGGCCGGACAGCCC.

On this clone: From the germline J gene comes the end of the CDR3, since the read stops 3 residues before it. The chain employs TRBV4-1 and TRBJ1-4; a possible D gene is TRBD1 (6 bases). Germline V CDR1 and CDR2: MGHRA, YSYEKL. This CDR3 contains 14 residues. V shed 1 base and J shed 6 bases, with 9 bases lying between them. CDR3 DNA, as far as it was read: TGCGCCAGCAGCCAAGTTGCAGGGGATGAAAAA. Its translation: CASSQVAGDEK. The complete CDR3 sequence is CASSQVAGDEKLFF.

To note about this clone: Read coverage stops 3 residues before the CDR3 terminus; the germline J gene supplies the remainder. This rearrangement joins TRBV11-2 to TRBJ1-2, with D tentatively TRBD1 (6 bases). Deletions cut 4 bases from V and 5 bases from J, with 17 bases between. The CDR3 has 15 amino acids. Per germline, CDR1 SGHAT and CDR2 FQNNGV. The CDR3 protein is CASSSVGHRNYGYTF. The DNA read from the CDR3 is TGTGCCAGCAGCTCAGTGGGACATCGGAATTATGGC.

Regarding this clone: With the read ending 3 residues before the CDR3 end, the germline J gene is used to fill in that end. This chain joins TRBV10-1 and TRBJ2-3, with D unresolved. Germline loops: CDR1 WNHNN, CDR2 SYGVQD (reference sequence). This CDR3 is built from 14 residues. V was trimmed by 2 bases and J by 0 bases, leaving 6 bases between them. The CDR3: CASSELKSTDTQYF. CDR3 DNA (partial): TGCGCCAGCAGTGAGCTAAAAAGCACAGATACG.

Points on this clone: The CDR3 end lies 3 residues beyond the end of the read and is filled in from the germline J gene. J is TRBJ1-2 and V is TRBV2, with no clear D. The CDR3 is 13 residues long. Germline V gene lookup returns CDR1 SNHLY and CDR2 FYNNEI. With 3 bases removed from V and 4 bases from J, the gap between germline ends came to 9 bases. The CDR3 loop is CASSERESYGYTF. Partial CDR3 DNA: TGTGCCAGCAGTGAGCGGGAGAGCTATGGC.

Points on this clone: The CDR3 goes on 3 residues after the read ends, and that part is filled in from the germline J gene. The chain combines TRBV20-1 with TRBJ1-5; no clear D gene. Trimming shortened V by 0 bases and J by 5 bases, and 8 bases separated the two germline ends. The CDR3 runs to 13 residues. The germline CDR1 and CDR2 sequences are DFQATT and SNEGSKA (reference sequence). CDR3 DNA (partial): TGCAGTGCTAGAGATTATTCGGATCAGCCC. Encoded protein: CSARDYSDQP. The whole CDR3 protein reads CSARDYSDQPQHF.

A word on this clone: Read coverage stops 3 residues before the CDR3 terminus; the germline J gene supplies the remainder. This sequence joins TRBV6-8 and TRBJ2-3; a weak D match, TRBD2 (5 bases). The germline gives CDR1 MNHGY, CDR2 SAAAGT. This CDR3 has 15 residues. CDR3 DNA, as far as it was read: TGTGCCAGCGGGAACAACGGACTCTCTGGAGAGACG. Encoded protein: CASGNNGLSGET. The full CDR3 protein reads CASGNNGLSGETQYF.

With regard to this clone: The CDR3 end falls 3 residues outside the read, so it is completed with the germline J gene. The chain employs TRBV9 and TRBJ1-6, with unresolved D. Germline loops: CDR1 SGDLS, CDR2 YYNGEE. The CDR3 has 15 residues. Trimming stripped 3 bases from V and 6 bases from J, with 13 bases between. This CDR3 reads CASSGAPNVNSPLHF. The CDR3 bases that were read are TGTGCCAGCAGCGGGGCTCCAAATGTTAATTCACCC.

On this clone: From the germline J gene comes the end of the CDR3, since the read stops 3 residues before it. The gene calls are TRBV6-4 and TRBJ1-1, with 12 bases aligning to TRBD1. CDR3 length equals 14 residues. J was trimmed by 7 bases and V by 6 bases; bases with no gene match: 6. Germline values: CDR1 MRHNA, CDR2 SNTAGT. CDR3 DNA, as far as it was read: TGTGCCAGCAGGAGGGGACAGGGGGCTATTGAA. Translation gives CASRRGQGAIE. The full CDR3 is CASRRGQGAIEAFF.

As concerns this clone: The read halts 3 residues ahead of the CDR3 end, with the missing end drawn from the germline J gene. V usage is TRBV29-1 and J usage is TRBJ1-1; D is ambiguous. This CDR3 is 15 amino acids long. Germline V gene lookup returns CDR1 SQVTM and CDR2 ANQGSEA. V lost 8 bases and J lost 0, with 19 bases in between. The sequenced CDR3 bases are TGCAGCACCTCCGGACTGGTTACGATGAACACTGAA. Amino acids: CSTSGLVTMNTE. The full CDR3 sequence reads CSTSGLVTMNTEAFF.

As concerns this clone: The CDR3 goes on 3 residues after the read ends, and that part is filled in from the germline J gene. The V gene is TRBV7-9, the J gene TRBJ1-1, with 11 positions matching TRBD1. Germline CDR1 SEHNR, CDR2 FQNEAQ (reference sequence). V was pared by 0 bases and J by 4 bases, with 1 base of the junction left unmatched. The CDR3 covers 15 residues. The CDR3 spells CASSLAGTGGTEAFF. Partial CDR3 DNA: TGTGCCAGCAGCTTAGCAGGGACAGGGGGCACTGAA.

Note on this clone: The read terminates 3 residues before the CDR3 end, so the remaining end is supplied by the germline J gene. This sequence joins TRBV5-6 and TRBJ2-2; D is possibly TRBD2 (5 bases). The CDR3 is made up of 12 amino acids. Trimming stripped 7 bases from V and 8 bases from J, with 12 bases between. CDR1 and CDR2 from the germline V gene are SGHDT and YYEEEE. The CDR3: CASGNGGGELFF. Incomplete CDR3 DNA: TGTGCCAGCGGAAACGGCGGGGGGGAG.

Turning to this clone: Read coverage stops 3 residues before the CDR3 terminus; the germline J gene supplies the remainder. The chain carries TRBV7-3 and TRBJ2-2; D gene ambiguous. V shed 2 bases and J shed 5 bases, with 3 bases lying between them. This CDR3 has 12 amino acids. In germline, CDR1 is SGHTA, CDR2 FQGTGA. The CDR3: CASSLQTGELFF. Partial CDR3 DNA: TGTGCCAGCAGCTTACAGACCGGGGAG.

As regards this clone: The CDR3 extends 3 residues past the end of the read, so its final part is completed from the germline J gene. The V gene is TRBV18, the J gene TRBJ1-6; 8 nucleotides align to TRBD1. The trim removed 2 bases at V and 10 bases at J, leaving 7 bases unmatched. The CDR3 sequence is 15 residues long. Germline CDR1 and CDR2: KGHSH and LQKENI. CDR3 residues: CASSPGAGGLSPLHF. Incomplete CDR3 DNA: TGTGCCAGCTCACCAGGGGCAGGGGGCCTCTCACCC. The full variable domain, with the rest looked up from reference TRBV18 and TRBJ1-6, is NAGVMQNPRHLVRRRGQEARLRCSPMKGHSHVYWYRQLPEEGLKFMVYLQKENIIDESGMPKERFSAEFPKEGPSILRIQQVVRGDSAAYFCASSPGAGGLSPLHFGNGTRLTVT.

On this clone: The missing CDR3 end, 3 residues past where the read stops, is filled in from the germline J gene. The rearrangement links TRBV5-1 to TRBJ2-2; 7 nucleotides agree with TRBD1. V dropped 4 bases and J dropped 3; count of bases not matched to a gene: 3. Germline V gene lookup returns CDR1 SGHRS and CDR2 YFSETQ. This CDR3 has 14 amino acids. The DNA read from the CDR3 is TGCGCCAGCAGCATCCAGGGGGACACCGGGGAG. Its protein product is CASSIQGDTGE. The whole CDR3 protein is CASSIQGDTGELFF.

As to this clone: The missing CDR3 end, 3 residues past where the read stops, is filled in from the germline J gene. The chain employs TRBV6-2 or TRBV6-3 and TRBJ1-4, with D perhaps matching TRBD1 (5 bases). CDR3 length: 12 amino acids. The V gene's germline CDR1 is MNHEY and CDR2 SVGEGT. The CDR3 bases that were read are TGTGCCAGCAAGGGTGGGGCCAACGTA. Translating gives CASKGGANV. The full CDR3 reads CASKGGANVLFF.

Comments on this clone: With the read ending 3 residues before the CDR3 end, the germline J gene is used to fill in that end. This chain joins TRBV5-4 and TRBJ1-2; TRBD1 is a possible D gene (6 bases). CDR1 is SGHNT, CDR2 YYREEE, per germline (reference sequence). The CDR3 has 14 residues. The CDR3 protein is CASSLRPSGVGYTF. The part of the CDR3 DNA that was read is TGTGCCAGCAGCTTAAGGCCATCAGGGGTGGGC.

Turning to this clone: The CDR3 end lies 3 residues beyond the end of the read and is filled in from the germline J gene. The rearrangement uses TRBV18 and TRBJ2-3, with D possibly matching TRBD1 (5 bases). The CDR3 consists of 14 residues. Germline V gene sequence: CDR1 KGHSH, CDR2 LQKENI. CDR3 residues: CASSPESAGQPQYF. The part of the CDR3 DNA that was read is TGTGCCAGCTCACCGGAGAGCGCAGGGCAGCCG.

As to this clone: The missing CDR3 end, 3 residues past where the read stops, is filled in from the germline J gene. This sequence joins TRBV5-1 and TRBJ1-1; D possibly corresponds to TRBD1 (6 bases). Germline V lookup: CDR1 SGHRS, CDR2 YFSETQ. The CDR3 consists of 13 residues. CDR3 protein: CASSLGPTGEAFF. The sequenced CDR3 bases are TGCGCCAGCAGCTTGGGTCCGACAGGAGAA.

Regarding this clone: Read sequence stops 3 residues before the CDR3 end, and the germline J gene provides the missing end. J is TRBJ1-2 and V is TRBV10-1, with a possible D match to TRBD1 (5 bases). Germline CDR1 and CDR2: WNHNN and SYGVQD (reference sequence). The CDR3 has 14 amino acids. CDR3 DNA (partial): TGCGCCAGCAGGGGAGGAGGGGAACTATCGGCC. It is translated as CASRGGGELSA. The CDR3 in full is CASRGGGELSAYTF.

Of note for this clone: The read is 3 residues too short to cover the CDR3 end, so that end is filled in from the germline J gene. The chain joins TRBV7-2 to TRBJ2-7, with D unclear. CDR1 and CDR2 from the germline V gene are SGHTA and FQGNSA. Trimming pared 3 bases from V and 0 bases from J, leaving 9 bases between. This CDR3 contains 14 residues. This CDR3 is CASSLFASSYEQYF. The CDR3 DNA, read in part, is TGTGCCAGCAGCTTGTTCGCTAGCTCCTACGAG.